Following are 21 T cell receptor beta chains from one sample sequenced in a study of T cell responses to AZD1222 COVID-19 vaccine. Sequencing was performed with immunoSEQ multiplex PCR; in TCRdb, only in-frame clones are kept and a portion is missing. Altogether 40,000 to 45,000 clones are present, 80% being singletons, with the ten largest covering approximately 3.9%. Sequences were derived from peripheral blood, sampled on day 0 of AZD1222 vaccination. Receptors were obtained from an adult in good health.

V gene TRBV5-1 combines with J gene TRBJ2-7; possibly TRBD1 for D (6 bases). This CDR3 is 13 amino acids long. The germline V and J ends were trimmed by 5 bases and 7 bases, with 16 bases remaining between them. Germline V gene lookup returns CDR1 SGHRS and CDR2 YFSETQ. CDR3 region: CASSLGQPGEQYF. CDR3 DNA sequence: TGCGCCAGCAGTTTAGGACAGCCGGGGGAGCAGTACTTC. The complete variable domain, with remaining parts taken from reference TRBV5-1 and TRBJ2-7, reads KAGVTQTPRYLIKTRGQQVTLSCSPISGHRSVSWYQQTPGQGLQFLFEYFSETQRNKGNFPGRFSGRQFSNSRSEMNVSTLELGDSALYLCASSLGQPGEQYFGPGTRLTVT.

The CDR3: CATQDRYMNTEAFF. The CDR3 DNA is TGTGCCACCCAGGACAGATACATGAACACTGAAGCTTTCTTT. This rearrangement joins TRBV6-5 to TRBJ1-1, with TRBD1 as a possible D gene (6 bases). Germline CDR1 reads MNHEY; CDR2 reads SVGAGI. The CDR3 sequence is 14 residues long. Trimming shortened V by 10 bases and J by 0 bases, and 15 bases separated the two germline ends.

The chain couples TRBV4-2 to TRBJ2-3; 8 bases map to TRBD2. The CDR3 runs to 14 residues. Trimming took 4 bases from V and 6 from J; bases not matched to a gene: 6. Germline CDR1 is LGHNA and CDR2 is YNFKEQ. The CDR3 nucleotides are TGTGCCAGCAGCCTCGGGATAGCGGGGGATACGCAGTATTTT. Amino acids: CASSLGIAGDTQYF.

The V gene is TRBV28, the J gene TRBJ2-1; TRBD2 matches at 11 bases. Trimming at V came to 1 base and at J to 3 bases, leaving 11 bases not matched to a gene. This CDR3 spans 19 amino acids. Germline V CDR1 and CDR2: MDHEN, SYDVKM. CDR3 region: CASSLSPRAGLADYNEQFF. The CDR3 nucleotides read TGTGCCAGCAGTTTATCACCGAGAGCGGGACTAGCGGACTACAATGAGCAGTTCTTC.

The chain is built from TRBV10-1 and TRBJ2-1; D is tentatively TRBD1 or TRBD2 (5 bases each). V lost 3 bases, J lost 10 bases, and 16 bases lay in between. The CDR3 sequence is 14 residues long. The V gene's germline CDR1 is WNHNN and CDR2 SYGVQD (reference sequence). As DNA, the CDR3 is TGCGCCAGCAGTGAATCCGGGACCCCCGCCGAGCAGTTCTTC. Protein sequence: CASSESGTPAEQFF.

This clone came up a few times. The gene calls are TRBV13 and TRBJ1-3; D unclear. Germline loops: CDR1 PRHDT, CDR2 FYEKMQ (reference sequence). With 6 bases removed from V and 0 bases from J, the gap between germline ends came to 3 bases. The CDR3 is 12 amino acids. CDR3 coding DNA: TGTGCCAGCAGGCTCTCTGGAAACACCATATATTTT. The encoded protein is CASRLSGNTIYF.

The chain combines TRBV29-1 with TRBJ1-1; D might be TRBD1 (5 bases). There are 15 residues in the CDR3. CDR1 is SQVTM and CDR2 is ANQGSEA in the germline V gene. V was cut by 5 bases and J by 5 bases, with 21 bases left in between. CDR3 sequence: CSVLRGIRGGTEAFF. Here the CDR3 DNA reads TGCAGCGTTCTTAGGGGAATCCGGGGGGGGACTGAAGCTTTCTTT.

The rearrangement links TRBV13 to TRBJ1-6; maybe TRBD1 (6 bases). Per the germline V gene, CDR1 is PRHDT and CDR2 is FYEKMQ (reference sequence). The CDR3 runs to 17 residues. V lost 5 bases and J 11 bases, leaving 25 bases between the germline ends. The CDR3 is CASSIGSTAPRGAPLHF. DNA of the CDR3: TGTGCCAGCAGCATCGGGTCGACAGCTCCTAGGGGGGCACCCCTCCACTTT.

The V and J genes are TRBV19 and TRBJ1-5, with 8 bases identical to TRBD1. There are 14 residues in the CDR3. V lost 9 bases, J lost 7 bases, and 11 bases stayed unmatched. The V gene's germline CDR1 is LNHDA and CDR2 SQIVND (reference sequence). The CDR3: CASADRVGGQPQHF. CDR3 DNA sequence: TGTGCCAGCGCGGACAGGGTTGGCGGACAGCCCCAGCATTTT.

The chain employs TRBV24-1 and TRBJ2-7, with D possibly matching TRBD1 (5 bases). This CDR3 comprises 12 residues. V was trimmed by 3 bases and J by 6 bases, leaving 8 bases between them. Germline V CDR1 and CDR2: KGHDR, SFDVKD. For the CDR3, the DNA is TGTGCCACCAGTGATCTTCAGGGCGAGCAGTACTTC. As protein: CATSDLQGEQYF.

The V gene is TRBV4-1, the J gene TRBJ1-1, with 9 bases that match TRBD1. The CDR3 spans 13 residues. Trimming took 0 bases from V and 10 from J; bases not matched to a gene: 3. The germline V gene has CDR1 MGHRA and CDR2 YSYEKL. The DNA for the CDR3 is TGCGCCAGCAGCCAAGATTGGGGACAGGGAGCTTTCTTT. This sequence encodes CASSQDWGQGAFF.

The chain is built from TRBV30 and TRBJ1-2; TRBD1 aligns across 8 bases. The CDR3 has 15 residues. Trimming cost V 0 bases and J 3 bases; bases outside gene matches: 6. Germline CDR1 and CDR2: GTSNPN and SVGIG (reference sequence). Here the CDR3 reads CAWSVQSGGDYGYTF. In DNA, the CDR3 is TGTGCCTGGAGTGTACAATCAGGGGGCGACTATGGCTACACCTTC. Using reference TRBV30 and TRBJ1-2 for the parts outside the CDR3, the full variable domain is SQTIHQWPATLVQPVGSPLSLECTVEGTSNPNLYWYRQAAGRGLQLLFYSVGIGQISSEVPQNLSASRPQDRQFILSSKKLLLSDSGFYLCAWSVQSGGDYGYTFGSGTRLTVV.

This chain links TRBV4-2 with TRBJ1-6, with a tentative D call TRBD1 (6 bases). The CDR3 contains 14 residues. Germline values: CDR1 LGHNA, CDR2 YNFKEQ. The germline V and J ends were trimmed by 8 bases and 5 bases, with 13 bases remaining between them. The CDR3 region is CASARGGDNSPLHF. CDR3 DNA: TGTGCCAGCGCGAGGGGGGGCGATAATTCACCCCTCCACTTT.

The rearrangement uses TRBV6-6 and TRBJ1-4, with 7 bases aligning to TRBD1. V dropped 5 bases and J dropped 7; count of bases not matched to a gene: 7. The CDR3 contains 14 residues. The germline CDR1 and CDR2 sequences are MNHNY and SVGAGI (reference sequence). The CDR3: CASSLDRDGEKLFF. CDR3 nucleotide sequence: TGTGCCAGCAGTCTCGACAGGGACGGTGAAAAACTGTTTTTT.

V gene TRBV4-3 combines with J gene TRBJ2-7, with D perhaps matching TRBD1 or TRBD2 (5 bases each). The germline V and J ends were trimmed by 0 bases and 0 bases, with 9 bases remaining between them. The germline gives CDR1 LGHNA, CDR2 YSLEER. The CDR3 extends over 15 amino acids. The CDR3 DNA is TGCGCCAGCAGCCAAGAACTGGGGGACTCCTACGAGCAGTACTTC. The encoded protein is CASSQELGDSYEQYF.

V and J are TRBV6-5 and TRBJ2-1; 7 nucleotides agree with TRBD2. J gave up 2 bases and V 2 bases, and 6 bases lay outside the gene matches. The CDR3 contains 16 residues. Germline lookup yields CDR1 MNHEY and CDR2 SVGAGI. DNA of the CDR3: TGTGCCAGCAGTTACGGCGGGGGTAGGCCCTACAATGAGCAGTTCTTC. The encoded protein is CASSYGGGRPYNEQFF.

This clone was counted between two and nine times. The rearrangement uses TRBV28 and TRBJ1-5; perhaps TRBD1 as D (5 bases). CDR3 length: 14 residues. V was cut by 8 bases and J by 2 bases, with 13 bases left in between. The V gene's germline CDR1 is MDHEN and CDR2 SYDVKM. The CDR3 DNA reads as TGTGCCAGCGACGACAGTTGGGGCAATCAGCCCCAGCATTTT. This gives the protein CASDDSWGNQPQHF.

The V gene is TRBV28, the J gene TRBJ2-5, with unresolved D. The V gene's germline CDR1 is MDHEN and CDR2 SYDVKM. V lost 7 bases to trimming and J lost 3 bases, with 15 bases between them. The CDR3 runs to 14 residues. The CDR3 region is CASNLQRPEETQYF. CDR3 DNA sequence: TGTGCCAGCAACCTACAGAGGCCGGAAGAGACCCAGTACTTC.

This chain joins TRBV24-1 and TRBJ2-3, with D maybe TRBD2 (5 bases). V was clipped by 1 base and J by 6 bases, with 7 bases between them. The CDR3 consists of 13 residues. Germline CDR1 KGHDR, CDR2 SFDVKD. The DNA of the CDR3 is TGTGCCACCAGTGATTTATCGGGGGATACGCAGTATTTT. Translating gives CATSDLSGDTQYF.

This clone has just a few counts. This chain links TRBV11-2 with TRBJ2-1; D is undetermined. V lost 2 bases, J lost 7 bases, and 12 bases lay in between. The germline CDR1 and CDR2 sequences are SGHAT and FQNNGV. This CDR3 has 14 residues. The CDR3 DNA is TGTGCCAGCAGCTTATGGAATAGTTTAAATGAGCAGTTCTTC. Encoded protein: CASSLWNSLNEQFF.

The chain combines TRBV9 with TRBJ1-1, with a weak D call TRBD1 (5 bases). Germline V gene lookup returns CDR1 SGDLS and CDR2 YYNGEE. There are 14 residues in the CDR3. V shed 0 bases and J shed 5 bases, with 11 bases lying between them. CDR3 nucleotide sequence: TGTGCCAGCAGCGTAGTCAGGGAGTGGACTGAAGCTTTCTTT. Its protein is CASSVVREWTEAFF. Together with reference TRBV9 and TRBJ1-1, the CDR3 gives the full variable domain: DSGVTQTPKHLITATGQRVTLRCSPRSGDLSVYWYQQSLDQGLQFLIQYYNGEERAKGNILERFSAQQFPDLHSELNLSSLELGDSALYFCASSVVREWTEAFFGQGTRLTVV.